This T cell receptor beta chain was identified during a study of cytomegalovirus exposure and HLA in healthy donors. TCRdb keeps only in-frame clones here, not all; method: immunoSEQ multiplex PCR. Of 300,000 to 400,000 clones listed, nearly 90% are singletons. What was sequenced was PBMCs. This clonotype was sampled from a man aged 30-40 years in good health and CMV-seronegative.

The CDR3 sequence: CASSRGTSGVDTQYF. In DNA form, the CDR3 reads TGTGCCAGCAGCCGAGGGACTAGCGGGGTGGATACGCAGTATTTT. The V and J genes are TRBV7-8 and TRBJ2-3; 13 nucleotides match TRBD2. This CDR3 has 15 amino acids. V lost 5 bases to trimming and J lost 6 bases; unmatched junction nucleotides: 5. CDR1 and CDR2 from the germline V gene are SGHVS and FQNEAQ.